This is a list of T cell receptor beta chains from one sample in a study of radiation and T cells in renal cell carcinoma. Clones were sequenced by immunoSEQ multiplex PCR, and TCRdb holds only the in-frame ones, with some missing. The sample includes tens of thousands of clones, 82% of them seen just once. The source was blood, collected from a patient whose treatment included radiotherapy and nephrectomy. These TCRs come from a man aged 60-69 years with renal cell carcinoma. Both conserved end residues are part of each CDR3. D genes are given only for firm matches. Not every row has a clone size; where given, it reads once, few, many or a size class.

V	D	length	J	size	DNA	CDR3
TRBV5-4	NA	11	TRBJ2-5	NA	TGTGCCAGCAGGGGCGGGGAGACCCAGTACTTC	CASRGGETQYF
TRBV9	TRBD1	13	TRBJ1-1	NA	TGTGCCAGCAGCCGGGACAGGGGGACTGAAGCTTTCTTT	CASSRDRGTEAFF
TRBV7-7	NA	16	TRBJ2-5	NA	TGTGCCAGCAGCTTAGGGATAAGCGTGGTTCAAGAGACCCAGTACTTC	CASSLGISVVQETQYF
TRBV7-9	TRBD1	18	TRBJ1-4	NA	TGTGCCAGCAGCTTAGGGCCGGGACAGGGGGCAACTAATGAAAAACTGTTTTTT	CASSLGPGQGATNEKLFF
TRBV9	NA	15	TRBJ2-1	NA	TGTGCCAGCAGCGTGGGCAGCGGCTCCTACAATGAGCAGTTCTTC	CASSVGSGSYNEQFF
TRBV15	NA	13	TRBJ2-7	NA	TGTGCCACCAGCAGCGGGGCAGCCCGCGAGCAGTACTTC	CATSSGAAREQYF
TRBV28	TRBD1	19	TRBJ1-5	NA	TGTGCCAGCAGCCAACTGACCGGGACAGGGGAGGATCTTAATCAGCCCCAGCATTTT	CASSQLTGTGEDLNQPQHF
TRBV19	NA	17	TRBJ1-5	once	TGTGCCAGTAGTTCTCGCCTTGACACCTATAGCAATCAGCCCCAGCATTTT	CASSSRLDTYSNQPQHF
TRBV7-7	NA	15	TRBJ2-1	many	TGTGCCAGCAGCTTAGAACCAGCGGGTTACAATGAGCAGTTCTTC	CASSLEPAGYNEQFF
TRBV7-8	TRBD2	15	TRBJ2-7	NA	TGTGCCAGCAGCTCCCCTAGCGGGCGGCGGGGCGAGCAGTACTTC	CASSSPSGRRGEQYF
TRBV7-8	TRBD1	15	TRBJ1-3	few	TGTGCCAGCAGCCCTAGACAGGGGGACGGAAACACCATATATTTT	CASSPRQGDGNTIYF
TRBV18	NA	11	TRBJ2-7	NA	TGTGCCAGCTCAGAAGGGGTGGAGCAGTACTTC	CASSEGVEQYF
TRBV28	TRBD1	15	TRBJ2-5	NA	TGTGCCAGCAGTTTCCGGGACAGCGCCCAAGAGACCCAGTACTTC	CASSFRDSAQETQYF
TRBV9	TRBD2	16	TRBJ2-3	NA	TGTGCCAGCAGCGTGGATAGCGGGAGGGGTTCAGATACGCAGTATTTT	CASSVDSGRGSDTQYF
TRBV13	TRBD2	16	TRBJ2-5	NA	TGTGCCAGCTCTGGGCAACTAGCGGGAGGGGGAGAGACCCAGTACTTC	CASSGQLAGGGETQYF
TRBV11-2	NA	13	TRBJ2-3	once	TGTGCCAGCAGCTCCTTTCGGACAGATACGCAGTATTTT	CASSSFRTDTQYF
TRBV27	NA	16	TRBJ2-1	NA	TGTGCCAGCAGCCACCAGAGGGGGGCGATTTTCCATGAGCAGTTCTTC	CASSHQRGAIFHEQFF
TRBV4-2	TRBD1	14	TRBJ1-1	NA	TGTGCCAGCAGCGAACACAGGGGGCAAGGTGAAGCTTTCTTT	CASSEHRGQGEAFF
TRBV2	NA	14	TRBJ2-7	NA	TGTGCCAGTAAGTTGGAACAGGGTGTCTACGAGCAGTACTTC	CASKLEQGVYEQYF
TRBV7-9	NA	14	TRBJ1-2	NA	TGTGCCAGCAGCCCGTACCAGGGGAACTATGGCTACACCTTC	CASSPYQGNYGYTF
TRBV6-1	TRBD1	15	TRBJ1-1	NA	TGTGCCAGCAGTGCCAAAACAGGGGTAAATACTGAAGCTTTCTTT	CASSAKTGVNTEAFF
TRBV5-6	TRBD1	13	TRBJ2-1	NA	TGTGCCAGCAGCCGGACAGGAAGGGATGAGCAGTTCTTC	CASSRTGRDEQFF
TRBV10-3	TRBD1	16	TRBJ1-5	NA	TGTGCCATCAGTGGAGGGACAGGGGGTCTCAATCAGCCCCAGCATTTT	CAISGGTGGLNQPQHF
TRBV5-1	NA	15	TRBJ1-2	few	TGCGCCAGCAAGCGGGACATGGAGAAAGCCTATGGCTACACCTTC	CASKRDMEKAYGYTF
TRBV7-9	NA	15	TRBJ2-5	NA	TGTGCCAGCAGCTCTTCGGAGTATAGTCGGGAGACCCAGTACTTC	CASSSSEYSRETQYF
TRBV9	TRBD2	15	TRBJ2-2	few	TGTGCCACACAGAGGGGACTAGAGGCCACCGGGGAGCTGTTTTTT	CATQRGLEATGELFF
TRBV5-1	TRBD2	15	TRBJ2-3	once	TGCGCCAGCAGCCCGGTCCCGGGACTAGCGGGTGCCGAGTATTTT	CASSPVPGLAGAEYF
TRBV9	TRBD1	14	TRBJ1-4	NA	TGTGCCAGCAGTTTTGGACAGGCTAATGAAAAACTGTTTTTT	CASSFGQANEKLFF
TRBV7-2	NA	14	TRBJ1-2	NA	TGTGCCAGCAGCTTAGCGAACAGGAACTATGGCTACACCTTC	CASSLANRNYGYTF
TRBV6-5	NA	13	TRBJ1-1	NA	TGTGCCAGCAGTCAGGGCCAGAACACTGAAGCTTTCTTT	CASSQGQNTEAFF
TRBV7-8	NA	14	TRBJ2-7	once	TGTGCCAGCAGCCTAACGATGGGGAGCTACGAGCAGTACTTC	CASSLTMGSYEQYF
TRBV14	NA	13	TRBJ2-3	NA	TGTGCCAGCAGTCCGTTGGCGGGGTATACGCAGTATTTT	CASSPLAGYTQYF
TRBV4-1	TRBD1	17	TRBJ1-2	NA	TGCGCCAGCAGCCGGTTACAGGGGGCGAGTGTATCTGGTGGCTACACCTTC	CASSRLQGASVSGGYTF
TRBV5-1	NA	15	TRBJ1-1	NA	TGCGCCAGCAGCTTGTCCCGGATAGTGGAAACTGAAGCTTTCTTT	CASSLSRIVETEAFF
TRBV4-1	NA	15	TRBJ2-2	NA	TGCGCCAGCAGCCAGCGGACCGATAACACCGGGGAGCTGTTTTTT	CASSQRTDNTGELFF
TRBV27	NA	14	TRBJ1-5	NA	TGTGCCAGCAGTTTAGGGGTTAGCAATCAGCCCCAGCATTTT	CASSLGVSNQPQHF
TRBV10-1	TRBD2	17	TRBJ2-2	NA	TGCGCCAGCAGTGAGTTTAGCGGGAGTGGGGACACCGGGGAGCTGTTTTTT	CASSEFSGSGDTGELFF
TRBV19	TRBD1	16	TRBJ2-2	NA	TGTGCCAGTAGTATAAACAGGGGGCGGACTACCGGGGAGCTGTTTTTT	CASSINRGRTTGELFF
TRBV7-3	NA	16	TRBJ2-2	NA	TGTGCCAGCAGCCGAAGTAGCGGCCTAAACACCGGGGAGCTGTTTTTT	CASSRSSGLNTGELFF
TRBV10-3	NA	15	TRBJ2-2	NA	TGTGCCATCAGTGAAGGGAACACGAACACCGGGGAGCTGTTTTTT	CAISEGNTNTGELFF
TRBV6-1	NA	13	TRBJ2-1	NA	TGTGCCAGCGTGGTCGGGACCTACAATGAGCAGTTCTTC	CASVVGTYNEQFF
TRBV13	TRBD1	16	TRBJ2-5	NA	TGTGCCAGCAGCTTTGGAGGACAGGGACCTTTGGAGACCCAGTACTTC	CASSFGGQGPLETQYF
TRBV5-4	NA	14	TRBJ2-7	NA	TGTGCCAGCAGCTCCACGGGCTATAACTACGAGCAGTACTTC	CASSSTGYNYEQYF
TRBV15	TRBD1	15	TRBJ1-1	NA	TGTGCCACCAGCAGGGACAGGGGGCCAGGAACTGAAGCTTTCTTT	CATSRDRGPGTEAFF
TRBV6-6	TRBD1	14	TRBJ1-2	NA	TGTGCCAGCAGGTGGACAGGGGACAACTATGGCTACACCTTC	CASRWTGDNYGYTF
TRBV19	NA	14	TRBJ2-4	NA	TGTGCCAGTAGTATACAGGGAGATCGGGACATTCAGTACTTC	CASSIQGDRDIQYF
TRBV11-2	TRBD1	16	TRBJ2-5	NA	TGTGCCAGCAGCGACGGGACAGCACCCTTTAAAGAGACCCAGTACTTC	CASSDGTAPFKETQYF
TRBV10-3	NA	14	TRBJ1-5	NA	TGTGCCATAGCCGGGGGGTGGACCGATCAGCCCCAGCATTTT	CAIAGGWTDQPQHF
TRBV5-8	NA	15	TRBJ1-3	few	TGTGCCAGCACAAAGAGGCTCGGCTCTGGAAACACCATATATTTT	CASTKRLGSGNTIYF
TRBV28	NA	16	TRBJ2-3	NA	TGTGCCAGCAGTAGCCCCCGTCGGGGGAGCACAGATACGCAGTATTTT	CASSSPRRGSTDTQYF
TRBV7-2	NA	17	TRBJ1-3	NA	TGTGCCAGCAGCTTAGGGGCAGGCCTTAGCTCTGGAAACACCATATATTTT	CASSLGAGLSSGNTIYF
TRBV2	TRBD1	15	TRBJ1-1	few	TGTGCCAGCAGTATCGGACAGGGTGGTACCACTGAAGCTTTCTTT	CASSIGQGGTTEAFF
TRBV14	NA	14	TRBJ2-1	NA	TGTGCCAGCAGCCAAGATTCGGCGGGGTCGTCGTGGATCTTC	CASSQDSAGSSWIF
TRBV29-1	NA	9	TRBJ1-4	NA	TGCAGCGTTGTATACAGACTGTTTTTT	CSVVYRLFF
TRBV19	TRBD2	17	TRBJ2-5	NA	TGTGCCAGTAGTATACCCGGACTAGCGGGAGGAAGGGAGACCCAGTACTTC	CASSIPGLAGGRETQYF
TRBV7-9	TRBD1	15	TRBJ2-7	NA	TGTGCCAGCAGCTTAGTGCTGGGACAGGCCTACGAGCAGTACTTC	CASSLVLGQAYEQYF